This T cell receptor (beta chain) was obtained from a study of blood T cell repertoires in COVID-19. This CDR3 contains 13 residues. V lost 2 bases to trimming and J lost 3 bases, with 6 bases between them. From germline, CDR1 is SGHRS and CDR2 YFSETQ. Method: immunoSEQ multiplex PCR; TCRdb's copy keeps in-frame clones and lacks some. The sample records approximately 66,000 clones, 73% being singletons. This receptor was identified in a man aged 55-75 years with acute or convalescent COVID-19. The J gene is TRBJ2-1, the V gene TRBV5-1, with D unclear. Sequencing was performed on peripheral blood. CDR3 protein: CASSFPGYNEQFF. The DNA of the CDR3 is TGCGCCAGCAGCTTTCCAGGCTACAATGAGCAGTTCTTC.